This T cell receptor beta chain was documented in a study of blood T cell repertoires in COVID-19. The data were produced by immunoSEQ multiplex PCR, yet TCRdb's version contains in-frame clones alone and is incomplete. The table lists 95,000 to 100,000 clones, around 80% of them singletons. The length of the CDR3 is 16 residues. Trimming took 0 bases from V and 8 from J, leaving 16 bases between them. Germline loops: CDR1 SEHNR, CDR2 FQNEAQ (reference sequence). This chain joins TRBV7-9 and TRBJ1-4, with TRBD1 as a possible D gene (5 bases). This sequence was found in a human donor in a cohort sampled during active COVID-19. Sequenced input: peripheral blood. CDR3 sequence (DNA): TGTGCCAGCAGCTTAGCAACAGGTAACCAGAAGGAAAAACTGTTTTTT. This sequence encodes CASSLATGNQKEKLFF.